A selection of T cell receptor beta chains follows, all from one sample in a study of OX40 agonist ivuxolimab in advanced cancers. TCRdb keeps only in-frame clones here, not all; method: immunoSEQ multiplex PCR. The sample includes 45,000 or so clones, 82% seen only once; the top ten take less than 2.5%. The source material was CD4+ or CD8+ T cells sorted from blood, sampled in a trial of the OX40 agonist ivuxolimab. The source of these receptors is an adult with an advanced solid tumor such as melanoma, head and neck, liver or kidney cancer. Each CDR3 is given with its conserved first and last residue. The order of the fields is D gene, V gene, J gene, CDR3 length, clone size, CDR3 DNA, CDR3 protein. A D gene is named only where the DNA matches it firmly. Size is omitted from some rows. Given values are once, few, many or a class for expanded clones.

d_gene: TRBD1; v_gene: TRBV18; j_gene: TRBJ1-5; len: 14; abundance: NA; CDR3nt: TGTGCCAGCTCACCGGACAGGTCCGTTCAGCCCCAGCATTTT; CDR3aa: CASSPDRSVQPQHF
d_gene: NA; v_gene: TRBV5-1; j_gene: TRBJ1-1; len: 15; abundance: NA; CDR3nt: TGCGCCAGCAGCCCACCAGGGGCCCTGAACACTGAAGCTTTCTTT; CDR3aa: CASSPPGALNTEAFF
d_gene: NA; v_gene: TRBV5-4; j_gene: TRBJ1-1; len: 14; abundance: few; CDR3nt: TGTGCCAGCAGCTTAGAACGGAGTTACACTGAAGCTTTCTTT; CDR3aa: CASSLERSYTEAFF
d_gene: TRBD2; v_gene: TRBV11-1; j_gene: TRBJ2-7; len: 15; abundance: NA; CDR3nt: TGTGCCAGTAGCCGGGGGACTAGCGGGAGTTACGAGCAGTACTTC; CDR3aa: CASSRGTSGSYEQYF
d_gene: NA; v_gene: TRBV4-1; j_gene: TRBJ2-7; len: 15; abundance: NA; CDR3nt: TGCGCCAGCAGCCGAAACTTTGGAGGGTCCTACGAGCAGTACTTC; CDR3aa: CASSRNFGGSYEQYF
d_gene: NA; v_gene: TRBV21-1; j_gene: TRBJ1-6; len: 17; abundance: NA; CDR3nt: TGTGCCAGCAGCAAGCGGGCCGGGACAGGCGGTAATTCACCCCTCCACTTT; CDR3aa: CASSKRAGTGGNSPLHF
d_gene: NA; v_gene: TRBV6-1; j_gene: TRBJ2-2; len: 13; abundance: NA; CDR3nt: TGTGCCAGCTCGCGGGCATTGCCCGGGGAGCTGTTTTTT; CDR3aa: CASSRALPGELFF
d_gene: NA; v_gene: TRBV5-4; j_gene: TRBJ2-3; len: 13; abundance: NA; CDR3nt: TGTGCCAGCAGTTGGGACCGCACAGATACGCAGTATTTT; CDR3aa: CASSWDRTDTQYF
d_gene: TRBD1; v_gene: TRBV27; j_gene: TRBJ2-7; len: 12; abundance: NA; CDR3nt: TGTGCCAGCAGTTACAGGGGATACGAGCAGTACTTC; CDR3aa: CASSYRGYEQYF
d_gene: TRBD1; v_gene: TRBV2; j_gene: TRBJ2-3; len: 18; abundance: NA; CDR3nt: TGTGCCAGCAGTGAAGTTCGGGACAGCATGACAGACACAGATACGCAGTATTTT; CDR3aa: CASSEVRDSMTDTDTQYF
d_gene: NA; v_gene: TRBV5-4; j_gene: TRBJ2-5; len: 16; abundance: NA; CDR3nt: TGTGCCAGCAGCTTAGACGATGCCAATCAGGGAGAGACCCAGTACTTC; CDR3aa: CASSLDDANQGETQYF
d_gene: NA; v_gene: TRBV2; j_gene: TRBJ2-4; len: 17; abundance: once; CDR3nt: TGTGCCAGCAGCTCTAGGATTGTAGGGAGCCCCAAAAACATTCAGTACTTC; CDR3aa: CASSSRIVGSPKNIQYF
d_gene: NA; v_gene: TRBV25-1; j_gene: TRBJ2-4; len: 16; abundance: NA; CDR3nt: TGTGCCAGCAGTGCTCGGGGCGCCCGAGTCGGAAACATTCAGTACTTC; CDR3aa: CASSARGARVGNIQYF
d_gene: NA; v_gene: TRBV6-5; j_gene: TRBJ1-3; len: 13; abundance: NA; CDR3nt: TGTGCCAGCAGTCCAGAGACTGGAAACACCATATATTTT; CDR3aa: CASSPETGNTIYF
d_gene: NA; v_gene: TRBV7-7; j_gene: TRBJ2-5; len: 14; abundance: NA; CDR3nt: TGTGCTAGCAGCTTAGGGCTAGGGGGGGAGACCCAGTACTTC; CDR3aa: CASSLGLGGETQYF
d_gene: NA; v_gene: TRBV20-1; j_gene: TRBJ2-1; len: 11; abundance: NA; CDR3nt: TGCAGTGCTAGCGAGGGCTTAGGGCAGTTCTTC; CDR3aa: CSASEGLGQFF
d_gene: NA; v_gene: TRBV5-5; j_gene: TRBJ1-2; len: 15; abundance: NA; CDR3nt: TGTGCCAGCAGCTTGGTTGCCGGTCCTAACTATGGCTACACCTTC; CDR3aa: CASSLVAGPNYGYTF
d_gene: TRBD1; v_gene: TRBV7-3; j_gene: TRBJ2-5; len: 17; abundance: NA; CDR3nt: TGTGCCAGCAGCGCAAGGGGGACAGGAGGGTACCAAGAGACCCAGTACTTC; CDR3aa: CASSARGTGGYQETQYF
d_gene: TRBD1; v_gene: TRBV6-4; j_gene: TRBJ2-7; len: 13; abundance: few; CDR3nt: TGTGCCAGCAGGGACAGGGTAAGGTACGAGCAGTACTTC; CDR3aa: CASRDRVRYEQYF
d_gene: TRBD2; v_gene: TRBV9; j_gene: TRBJ2-3; len: 15; abundance: NA; CDR3nt: TGTGCCAGCAGCCGGGGAGCGGGGAACACAGATACGCAGTATTTT; CDR3aa: CASSRGAGNTDTQYF
d_gene: TRBD1; v_gene: TRBV4-1; j_gene: TRBJ1-1; len: 17; abundance: NA; CDR3nt: TGCGCCAGCAGCCAAGATAGGCAGGGGGCGCAGGTCACTGAAGCTTTCTTT; CDR3aa: CASSQDRQGAQVTEAFF
d_gene: NA; v_gene: TRBV9; j_gene: TRBJ2-1; len: 15; abundance: NA; CDR3nt: TGTGCCAGCAGCGTAGGACTAGAGTCCTACAATGAGCAGTTCTTC; CDR3aa: CASSVGLESYNEQFF
d_gene: NA; v_gene: TRBV15; j_gene: TRBJ2-2; len: 15; abundance: few; CDR3nt: TGTGCCACCAGCAGAGGGGGGGCTTACACCGGGGAGCTGTTTTTT; CDR3aa: CATSRGGAYTGELFF
d_gene: NA; v_gene: TRBV7-7; j_gene: TRBJ2-2; len: 14; abundance: NA; CDR3nt: TGTGCTAGCAGCCCTGGTCGGCTAACCGGGGAGCTGTTTTTT; CDR3aa: CASSPGRLTGELFF
d_gene: TRBD1; v_gene: TRBV6-6; j_gene: TRBJ1-4; len: 14; abundance: NA; CDR3nt: TGTGCCAGCAGTCAAGGACAGGGCCTAGAAAAACTGTTTTTT; CDR3aa: CASSQGQGLEKLFF
d_gene: TRBD2; v_gene: TRBV19; j_gene: TRBJ2-1; len: 15; abundance: NA; CDR3nt: TGTGCCAGTAGTATCATGCGGGGGGGCCGAAATGAGCAGTTCTTC; CDR3aa: CASSIMRGGRNEQFF
d_gene: NA; v_gene: TRBV20-1; j_gene: TRBJ1-1; len: 9; abundance: few; CDR3nt: TGCAGTTTGGAAGTTGCAGCTTTCTTT; CDR3aa: CSLEVAAFF
d_gene: TRBD1; v_gene: TRBV5-1; j_gene: TRBJ1-4; len: 15; abundance: NA; CDR3nt: TGCGCCAGCAGCTTGGCCGGACAGGTTAATGAAAAACTGTTTTTT; CDR3aa: CASSLAGQVNEKLFF
d_gene: TRBD1; v_gene: TRBV19; j_gene: TRBJ1-4; len: 18; abundance: NA; CDR3nt: TGTGCCAGTAGTCTTAGGGACAGGGGTTTCCAACGTGAAGAAAAACTGTTTTTT; CDR3aa: CASSLRDRGFQREEKLFF
d_gene: TRBD2; v_gene: TRBV5-6; j_gene: TRBJ2-3; len: 16; abundance: NA; CDR3nt: TGTGCCAGCAGCTTGTCCCCAGCGGGGGGCACAGATACGCAGTATTTT; CDR3aa: CASSLSPAGGTDTQYF
d_gene: NA; v_gene: TRBV21-1; j_gene: TRBJ2-7; len: 12; abundance: NA; CDR3nt: TGTGCCAGCAGCAAAGGGGCGGGAGAGCAGTACTTC; CDR3aa: CASSKGAGEQYF
d_gene: NA; v_gene: TRBV29-1; j_gene: TRBJ1-6; len: 14; abundance: NA; CDR3nt: TGCAGCGTTCAGGAAGGACAGAATAATTCACCCCTCCACTTT; CDR3aa: CSVQEGQNNSPLHF
d_gene: TRBD1; v_gene: TRBV4-1; j_gene: TRBJ2-3; len: 18; abundance: NA; CDR3nt: TGCGCCAGCAGCCAAGCCTTCAGGACAGGGCGGTTCGCAGATACGCAGTATTTT; CDR3aa: CASSQAFRTGRFADTQYF
d_gene: NA; v_gene: TRBV5-1; j_gene: TRBJ2-5; len: 16; abundance: NA; CDR3nt: TGCGCCAGCACCCCGGGGGCCGTCCCCTGGGGAGAGACCCAGTACTTC; CDR3aa: CASTPGAVPWGETQYF
d_gene: NA; v_gene: TRBV30; j_gene: TRBJ2-2; len: 10; abundance: NA; CDR3nt: TGTGCCTGGGGTGCCGGGGAGCTGTTTTTT; CDR3aa: CAWGAGELFF
d_gene: NA; v_gene: TRBV10-1; j_gene: TRBJ2-3; len: 14; abundance: NA; CDR3nt: TGCGCCAGCAGTGAGTCGACAGGTTCAGATACGCAGTATTTT; CDR3aa: CASSESTGSDTQYF
d_gene: NA; v_gene: TRBV6-5; j_gene: TRBJ2-2; len: 13; abundance: NA; CDR3nt: TGTGCCAGCAGTTACGTGGGAGCCGGGGAGCTGTTTTTT; CDR3aa: CASSYVGAGELFF
d_gene: NA; v_gene: TRBV5-1; j_gene: TRBJ2-5; len: 14; abundance: NA; CDR3nt: TGCGCCAGCAGCGACTTCGTGAGTAGAGAGACCCAGTACTTC; CDR3aa: CASSDFVSRETQYF
d_gene: NA; v_gene: TRBV7-8; j_gene: TRBJ2-6; len: 17; abundance: once; CDR3nt: TGTGCCACTACGCAATTGGTGGGGGCCCTTGGGGCCAACGTCCTGACTTTC; CDR3aa: CATTQLVGALGANVLTF
d_gene: NA; v_gene: TRBV21-1; j_gene: TRBJ2-7; len: 13; abundance: NA; CDR3nt: TGTGCCAGCAGCGAGCGAAGCTCCTACGAGCAGTACTTC; CDR3aa: CASSERSSYEQYF
d_gene: NA; v_gene: TRBV7-8; j_gene: TRBJ1-6; len: 14; abundance: once; CDR3nt: TGTGCCAGCCGCGCCCGGAGGGATAATTCACCCCTCCACTTT; CDR3aa: CASRARRDNSPLHF
d_gene: TRBD1; v_gene: TRBV6-1; j_gene: TRBJ1-1; len: 15; abundance: few; CDR3nt: TGTGCCAGCAGTGAAATCCCCTCCCAGGGGGCTAGGGCTTTCTTT; CDR3aa: CASSEIPSQGARAFF
d_gene: NA; v_gene: TRBV7-3; j_gene: TRBJ2-7; len: 16; abundance: NA; CDR3nt: TGTGCCAGCAGCTTAAACCGGGCCGGGAGTCTCAACGAGCAGTACTTC; CDR3aa: CASSLNRAGSLNEQYF
d_gene: TRBD1; v_gene: TRBV10-2; j_gene: TRBJ1-3; len: 17; abundance: NA; CDR3nt: TGCGCCAGCACATCGCCTCAGGGGGCCAACTCTGGAAACACCATATATTTT; CDR3aa: CASTSPQGANSGNTIYF
d_gene: NA; v_gene: TRBV29-1; j_gene: TRBJ1-5; len: 14; abundance: NA; CDR3nt: TGCAGCGTCGTTTGGGATGTCCGCTCCGGGTCCCAGCATTTT; CDR3aa: CSVVWDVRSGSQHF
d_gene: NA; v_gene: TRBV28; j_gene: TRBJ1-1; len: 14; abundance: NA; CDR3nt: TGTGCCAGCAACCCGGGACGGATGAACACTGAAGCTTTCTTT; CDR3aa: CASNPGRMNTEAFF
d_gene: TRBD2; v_gene: TRBV7-7; j_gene: TRBJ2-3; len: 15; abundance: few; CDR3nt: TGTGCTAGCAGCCCCTTAGCGGGAGGGCCAGATACGCAGTATTTT; CDR3aa: CASSPLAGGPDTQYF
d_gene: TRBD1; v_gene: TRBV6-5; j_gene: TRBJ1-5; len: 13; abundance: NA; CDR3nt: TGTGCCAGTCAGGGGGGCACGAAGCAGCCCCAGCATTTT; CDR3aa: CASQGGTKQPQHF
d_gene: NA; v_gene: TRBV7-6; j_gene: TRBJ1-2; len: 14; abundance: NA; CDR3nt: TGTGCCAGCAGCTTTGGGGGAACGGACTATGGCTACACCTTC; CDR3aa: CASSFGGTDYGYTF
d_gene: NA; v_gene: TRBV11-3; j_gene: TRBJ2-2; len: 15; abundance: NA; CDR3nt: TGTGCCAGCAGCTTAGATACGGGAGTGGGCGGGGAGCTGTTTTTT; CDR3aa: CASSLDTGVGGELFF
d_gene: TRBD1; v_gene: TRBV4-1; j_gene: TRBJ2-3; len: 16; abundance: NA; CDR3nt: TGCGCCAGCAGCCCCGGGATACAGGGGCGGGCAGATACGCAGTATTTT; CDR3aa: CASSPGIQGRADTQYF